This TCR beta chain emerged from a study of T cell changes during pregnancy in multiple sclerosis. Method: immunoSEQ multiplex PCR; TCRdb's copy keeps in-frame clones and lacks some. The repertoire holds 37,000 or so clones, with roughly 90% as singletons. This CDR3 contains 15 residues. The germline CDR1 and CDR2 sequences are SEHNR and FQNEAQ (reference sequence). The germline V and J ends were trimmed by 6 bases and 1 base, with 15 bases remaining between them. The sequence came from a female donor with multiple sclerosis, enrolled in a pregnancy study. The V gene is TRBV7-9, the J gene TRBJ1-1; tentative D call: TRBD1 (5 bases). The sequencing used CD4+ T cells from peripheral blood mononuclear cells, collected in the second trimester of pregnancy. The CDR3 protein is CASSPTTAGNTEAFF. The CDR3, as DNA: TGTGCCAGCAGTCCAACGACAGCCGGGAACACTGAAGCTTTCTTT. The variable domain in full, with the rest retrieved from reference TRBV7-9 and TRBJ1-1, is DTGVSQNPRHKITKRGQNVTFRCDPISEHNRLYWYRQTLGQGPEFLTYFQNEAQLEKSRLLSDRFSAERPKGSFSTLEIQRTEQGDSAMYLCASSPTTAGNTEAFFGQGTRLTVV.